This entry describes one T cell receptor beta chain. The data were taken from a study of technical replicates of blood from several donors. Repertoires were generated with immunoSEQ multiplex PCR, while TCRdb's copy carries only in-frame clones and drops some. Here the sample spans about 74,000 clones, roughly 95% being singletons. Sequences were obtained from T cells isolated from PBMCs. The receptor was derived from a human donor in good health.

The DNA of the CDR3 is TGTGCCAGCAGTTTCGGTCAGGGGCGCTCCTACGAGCAGTACTTC. As protein: CASSFGQGRSYEQYF. The chain joins TRBV27 to TRBJ2-7, with D maybe TRBD1 (6 bases). Per the germline V gene, CDR1 is MNHEY and CDR2 is SMNVEV (reference sequence). V was trimmed by 3 bases and J by 0 bases, leaving 12 bases between them. The CDR3 spans 15 residues.